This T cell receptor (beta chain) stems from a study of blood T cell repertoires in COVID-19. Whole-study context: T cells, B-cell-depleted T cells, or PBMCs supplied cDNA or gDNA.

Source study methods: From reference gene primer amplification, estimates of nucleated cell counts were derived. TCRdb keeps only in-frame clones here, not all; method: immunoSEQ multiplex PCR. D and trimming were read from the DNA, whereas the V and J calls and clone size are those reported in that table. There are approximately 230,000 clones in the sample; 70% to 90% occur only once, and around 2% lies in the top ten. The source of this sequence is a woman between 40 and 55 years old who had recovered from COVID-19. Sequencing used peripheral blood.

CDR3 sequence (DNA): TGTGCCAGCAGCTTGGCCATCTCAGCGGGGGGGATTGAGACCCAGTACTTC. It codes for CASSLAISAGGIETQYF. The chain combines TRBV5-4 with TRBJ2-5; 10 bases map to TRBD2. V shed 0 bases and J 5 bases; nucleotides not matched to a gene: 10. The length of the CDR3 is 17 residues. CDR1 and CDR2 (germline): SGHNT, YYREEE (reference sequence).